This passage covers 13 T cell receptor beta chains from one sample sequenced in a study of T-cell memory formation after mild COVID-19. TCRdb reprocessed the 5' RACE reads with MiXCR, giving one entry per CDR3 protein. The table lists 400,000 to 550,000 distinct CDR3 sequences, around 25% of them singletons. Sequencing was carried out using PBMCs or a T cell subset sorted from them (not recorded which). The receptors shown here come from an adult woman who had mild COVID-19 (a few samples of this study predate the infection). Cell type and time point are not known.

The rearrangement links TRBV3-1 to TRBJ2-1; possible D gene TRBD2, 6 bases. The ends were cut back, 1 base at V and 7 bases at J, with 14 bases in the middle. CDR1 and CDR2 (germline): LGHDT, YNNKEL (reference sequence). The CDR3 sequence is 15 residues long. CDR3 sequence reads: CASSQGSRGTNEQFF. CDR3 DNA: TGTGCCAGCAGCCAAGGTTCGCGCGGGACTAATGAGCAGTTCTTC.

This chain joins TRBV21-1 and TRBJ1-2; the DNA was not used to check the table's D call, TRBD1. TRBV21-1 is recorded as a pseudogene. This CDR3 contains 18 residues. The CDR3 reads CASSKGGDDRGVNYGYTF. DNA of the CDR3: TGTGCCAGCAGCAAAGGTGGAGACGACAGGGGGGTTAACTATGGCTACACCTTC.

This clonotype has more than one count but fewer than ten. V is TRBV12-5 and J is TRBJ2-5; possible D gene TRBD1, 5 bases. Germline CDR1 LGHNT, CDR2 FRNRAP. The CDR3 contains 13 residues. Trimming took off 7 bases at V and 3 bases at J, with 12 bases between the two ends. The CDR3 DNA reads TGTGCTAGTGAAAAGCAGGGTGAAGAGACCCAGTACTTC. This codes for CASEKQGEETQYF. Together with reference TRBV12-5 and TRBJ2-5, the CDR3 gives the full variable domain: DARVTQTPRHKVTEMGQEVTMRCQPILGHNTVFWYRQTMMQGLELLAYFRNRAPLDDSGMPKDRFSAEMPDATLATLKIQPSEPRDSAVYFCASEKQGEETQYFGPGTRLLVL.

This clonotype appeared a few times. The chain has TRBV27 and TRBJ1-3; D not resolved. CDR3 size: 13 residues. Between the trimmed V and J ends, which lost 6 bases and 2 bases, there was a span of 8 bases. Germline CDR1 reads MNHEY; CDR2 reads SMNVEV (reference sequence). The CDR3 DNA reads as TGTGCCAGCAGCGGGAGGACTGGAAACACCATATATTTT. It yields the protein CASSGRTGNTIYF.

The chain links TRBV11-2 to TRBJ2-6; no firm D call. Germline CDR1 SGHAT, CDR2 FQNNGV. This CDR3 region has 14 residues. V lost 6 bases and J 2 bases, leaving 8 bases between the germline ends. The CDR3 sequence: CASSVYPGANVLTF. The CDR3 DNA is TGTGCCAGCAGTGTGTATCCTGGGGCCAACGTCCTGACTTTC.

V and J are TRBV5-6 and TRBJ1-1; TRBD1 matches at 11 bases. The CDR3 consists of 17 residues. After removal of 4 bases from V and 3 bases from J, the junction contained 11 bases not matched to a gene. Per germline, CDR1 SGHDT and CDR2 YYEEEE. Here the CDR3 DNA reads TGTGCCAGCAGCGAGGGGACAGGGGGGCTCGGGGACACTGAAGCTTTCTTT. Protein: CASSEGTGGLGDTEAFF.

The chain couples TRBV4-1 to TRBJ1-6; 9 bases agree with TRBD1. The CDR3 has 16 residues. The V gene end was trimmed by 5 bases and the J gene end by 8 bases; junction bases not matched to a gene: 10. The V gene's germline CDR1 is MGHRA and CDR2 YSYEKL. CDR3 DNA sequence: TGCGCCAGCAGCGCACATAACAGGGGGCGAGATTCACCCCTCCACTTT. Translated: CASSAHNRGRDSPLHF.

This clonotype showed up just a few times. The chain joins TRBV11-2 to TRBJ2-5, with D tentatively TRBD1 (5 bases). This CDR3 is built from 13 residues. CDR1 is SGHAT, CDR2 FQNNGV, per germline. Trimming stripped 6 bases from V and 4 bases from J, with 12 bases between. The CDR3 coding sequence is TGTGCCAGCAGAGGGGCAGGGCCAGAGACCCAGTACTTC. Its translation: CASRGAGPETQYF.

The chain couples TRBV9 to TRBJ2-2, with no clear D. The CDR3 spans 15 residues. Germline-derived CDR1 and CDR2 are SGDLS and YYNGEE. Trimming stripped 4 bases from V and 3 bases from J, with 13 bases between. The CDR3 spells CASSPPGVYTGELFF. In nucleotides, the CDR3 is TGTGCCAGCAGCCCCCCCGGAGTTTACACCGGGGAGCTGTTTTTT.

CDR3 region: CASSPLAGVTDTQYF. CDR3 DNA: TGTGCCAGCAGTCCACTAGCGGGGGTCACAGATACGCAGTATTTT. The rearrangement joins TRBV7-9 to TRBJ2-3, with 11 bases aligning to TRBD2. The V gene's germline CDR1 is SEHNR and CDR2 FQNEAQ (reference sequence). V trimming: 6 bases; J trimming: 2 bases; junction bases outside the gene matches: 4. The CDR3 is 15 residues long. The full variable domain, in which reference TRBV7-9 and TRBJ2-3 provide the parts outside the CDR3, is DTGVSQNPRHKITKRGQNVTFRCDPISEHNRLYWYRQTLGQGPEFLTYFQNEAQLEKSRLLSDRFSAERPKGSFSTLEIQRTEQGDSAMYLCASSPLAGVTDTQYFGPGTRLTVL.

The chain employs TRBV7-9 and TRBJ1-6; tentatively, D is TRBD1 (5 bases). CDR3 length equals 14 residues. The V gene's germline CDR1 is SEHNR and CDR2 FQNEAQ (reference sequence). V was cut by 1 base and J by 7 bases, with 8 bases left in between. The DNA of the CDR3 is TGTGCCAGCAGCTTAGTGGGGGAGAATTCACCCCTCCACTTT. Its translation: CASSLVGENSPLHF.

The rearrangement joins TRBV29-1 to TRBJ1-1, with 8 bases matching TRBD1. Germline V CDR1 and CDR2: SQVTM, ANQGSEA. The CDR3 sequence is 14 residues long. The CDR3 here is CSTRPGGMNTEAFF. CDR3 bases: TGCTCTACTAGGCCAGGGGGCATGAACACTGAAGCTTTCTTT.

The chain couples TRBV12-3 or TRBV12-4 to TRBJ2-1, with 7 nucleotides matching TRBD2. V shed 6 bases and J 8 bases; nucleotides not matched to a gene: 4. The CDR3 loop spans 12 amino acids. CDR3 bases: TGTGCCAGCAGGGCAACTAGCGATGAGCAGTTCTTC. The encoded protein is CASRATSDEQFF.